The T cell receptor beta chain described here comes from a study of shared clonotypes between healthy human individuals. Repertoires were generated with immunoSEQ multiplex PCR, while TCRdb's copy carries only in-frame clones and drops some. The data show some 2,400,000 clones, approximately 96% seen once. Trimming pared 5 bases from V and 5 bases from J, leaving 21 bases between. The CDR3 runs 16 residues. Germline CDR1 reads ENHRY; CDR2 reads SYGVKD. In this sample, this clone turned up once. Partitioning of CD4+ cells yielded a CD45RA+ naive subset and a CD45RA-negative memory subset. Sample: naive CD4+ T cells sorted from blood. Subset meaning: CD45RA+ positively selected. The clonotype originates from a man aged 18 to 30 in good health. The chain combines TRBV10-3 with TRBJ1-1; no reliable D call. DNA for the CDR3: TGTGCCATCAGTCCTAACCGGGGAGGGATTCGGACTGAAGCTTTCTTT. Residues: CAISPNRGGIRTEAFF.